The 30 T cell receptor beta chains presented below share a single source sample, sequenced in a study of CD8 T cells in ankylosing spondylitis. The study, taken as a whole, reports: A motif of fewer than ten highly homologous TCR beta variants was seen as apparently characteristic of ankylosing spondylitis blood.

TCRdb analysed the 5' RACE reads with MiXCR anew, one entry per CDR3 protein. The sample yields approximately 550,000 distinct CDR3 sequences, roughly 13% seen once. Their antigen targets remain unknown. The sequenced sample was blood, either unsorted or a sorted T cell fraction (not recorded which). These receptors all come from a male donor with ankylosing spondylitis.

This rearrangement joins TRBV20-1 to TRBJ1-5; D uncertain. Trimming took off 5 bases at V and 3 bases at J, with 11 bases between the two ends. Looked up from germline, CDR1 is DFQATT and CDR2 is SNEGSKA (reference sequence). This CDR3 has 13 amino acids. CDR3 protein: CSASGVNNQPQHF. DNA of the CDR3: TGCAGTGCTTCCGGAGTTAACAATCAGCCCCAGCATTTT.

The chain uses TRBV20-1 and TRBJ2-1; 8 bases are a match to TRBD2. Looked up from germline, CDR1 is DFQATT and CDR2 is SNEGSKA (reference sequence). This CDR3 region has 15 residues. Trimming took 1 base from V and 6 from J; bases not matched to a gene: 8. Here the CDR3 DNA reads TGCAGTGCTAGAGTTGAAACTAGCGGTCTCAATGAGCAGTTCTTC. It translates to CSARVETSGLNEQFF.

There are a few counts of this clonotype. The chain is built from TRBV5-1 and TRBJ2-1; 9 bases agree with TRBD1. Germline trimming cut 0 bases from V and 3 bases from J; bases unmatched to any gene: 10. The CDR3 contains 18 residues. Germline CDR1 and CDR2: SGHRS and YFSETQ. CDR3 loop: CASSLEVVQGAFYNEQFF. The CDR3 coding sequence is TGCGCCAGCAGCTTGGAAGTAGTACAGGGGGCGTTCTACAATGAGCAGTTCTTC.

V is TRBV11-3 and J is TRBJ2-1; D unresolved. The CDR3 extends over 15 amino acids. Trimming left V 0 bases short and J 4 bases short, with 10 bases between. Germline V lookup: CDR1 SGHNT, CDR2 YENEEA. The CDR3 loop reads CASSLDSNGYNEQFF. In nucleotides, the CDR3 is TGTGCCAGCAGCTTAGACTCTAATGGGTACAATGAGCAGTTCTTC.

This clonotype appeared a few times. This chain uses TRBV10-3 with TRBJ2-7, with TRBD1 matching 8 bases. V was clipped by 11 bases and J by 2 bases; unmatched bases: 5. Germline CDR1 ENHRY, CDR2 SYGVKD. The CDR3 runs 12 residues. The CDR3 DNA sequence: TGTGCCGCAGGACAGGGAACCTACGAGCAGTACGTC. Translated: CAAGQGTYEQYV.

This clonotype was observed a few times. This chain links TRBV24-1 with TRBJ2-3; perhaps TRBD2 as D (7 bases). This CDR3 is built from 16 residues. Germline V gives CDR1 KGHDR, CDR2 SFDVKD. Trimming removed 0 bases at V and 5 bases at J, with 14 bases between. CDR3 DNA sequence: TGTGCCACCAGTGATTTGCGGCAGGGGAGGGGAGATACGCAGTATTTT. This encodes CATSDLRQGRGDTQYF.

This clonotype has a handful of counts. The rearrangement joins TRBV20-1 to TRBJ1-2; D remains ambiguous. Germline CDR1 reads DFQATT; CDR2 reads SNEGSKA (reference sequence). The CDR3 is made up of 12 amino acids. V gave up 3 bases and J gave up 1 base, with 6 bases separating them. CDR3 coding DNA: TGCAGTGCTAGTTACAGTAACTATGGCTACACCTTC. It yields the protein CSASYSNYGYTF.

In its sample, this clonotype was seen many times. This CDR3 is CASSPGVTNEKLFF. The CDR3 coding sequence is TGCGCCAGCAGCCCAGGGGTAACTAATGAAAAACTGTTTTTT. The chain recombines TRBV5-1 with TRBJ1-4, with D tentatively TRBD1 (6 bases). V shed 4 bases and J shed 1 base, with 8 bases lying between them. From germline, CDR1 is SGHRS and CDR2 YFSETQ. This CDR3 comprises 14 residues.

This clonotype was seen more than once but under ten times. CDR3 coding DNA: TGCGCCAGCAGTGAGTCGTTTTCAGGGGAAGAGACCCAGTACTTC. Protein product: CASSESFSGEETQYF. V and J are TRBV10-1 and TRBJ2-5, with D tentatively TRBD1 (6 bases). The CDR3 loop spans 15 amino acids. CDR1 is WNHNN and CDR2 is SYGVQD in the germline V gene (reference sequence). The V end lost 0 bases, the J end lost 3 bases, and 11 bases lay between the germline ends.

This clonotype was seen a few times. This rearrangement joins TRBV29-1 to TRBJ1-5; D may be TRBD1 (6 bases). Germline CDR1 reads SQVTM; CDR2 reads ANQGSEA. Deletions cut 4 bases from V and 2 bases from J, with 9 bases between. The CDR3 has 13 residues. CDR3 sequence: CSVGRGGNQPQHF. The CDR3 DNA sequence: TGCAGCGTTGGAAGGGGGGGCAATCAGCCCCAGCATTTT. The variable domain in full, with the rest retrieved from reference TRBV29-1 and TRBJ1-5, is SAVISQKPSRDICQRGTSLTIQCQVDSQVTMMFWYRQQPGQSLTLIATANQGSEATYESGFVIDKFPISRPNLTFSTLTVSNMSPEDSSIYLCSVGRGGNQPQHFGDGTRLSIL.

The chain has TRBV5-1 and TRBJ2-1; the match to TRBD2 covers 10 bases. Germline loops: CDR1 SGHRS, CDR2 YFSETQ. Trimming cost V 3 bases and J 8 bases; bases outside gene matches: 8. CDR3 length: 15 residues. The CDR3 region has the DNA TGCGCCAGCAGCTCTCCAGCGGGAGGGGCGGATGAGCAGTTCTTC. Its translation: CASSSPAGGADEQFF.

The genes are TRBV12-3 or TRBV12-4 and TRBJ1-5; 9 positions match TRBD1. With 3 bases clipped from V and 0 bases from J, the junction kept 3 bases outside the gene matches. This CDR3 is built from 16 residues. CDR3 in amino acids: CASSFGTGNSNQPQHF. Written as DNA, the CDR3 is TGTGCCAGCAGTTTTGGGACAGGGAATAGCAATCAGCCCCAGCATTTT.

V usage is TRBV7-8 and J usage is TRBJ2-3; no definite D call. V was clipped by 3 bases and J by 4 bases, with 23 bases between them. Germline CDR1 and CDR2: SGHVS and FQNEAQ. The CDR3 extends over 18 amino acids. The chain's CDR3 is CASSLYFPIGRTPDTQYF. CDR3 in DNA: TGTGCCAGCAGCTTGTATTTTCCGATAGGAAGGACCCCAGATACGCAGTATTTT. Using reference TRBV7-8 and TRBJ2-3 for the parts outside the CDR3, the full variable domain is GAGVSQSPRYKVAKRGQDVALRCDPISGHVSLFWYQQALGQGPEFLTYFQNEAQLDKSGLPSDRFFAERPEGSVSTLKIQRTQQEDSAVYLCASSLYFPIGRTPDTQYFGPGTRLTVL.

This clonotype was seen a few times. This chain links TRBV11-2 with TRBJ2-1, with TRBD2 matching over 9 bases. The V gene's germline CDR1 is SGHAT and CDR2 FQNNGV. The junction had 15 bases not matched to a gene; V was cut back by 5 bases and J by 7 bases. CDR3 length: 17 residues. DNA for the CDR3: TGTGCCAGCAGCCGGAGAATATTAGCGGGAGAGCAGAATGAGCAGTTCTTC. This sequence encodes CASSRRILAGEQNEQFF.

This clonotype was seen a few times. The V and J genes are TRBV11-1 and TRBJ2-7; 14 positions match TRBD2. After removal of 1 base from V and 4 bases from J, the junction contained 9 bases not matched to a gene. Germline V gene data show CDR1 as SGHAT and CDR2 as FQDESV (reference sequence). The CDR3 is made up of 18 amino acids. In nucleotides, the CDR3 is TGTGCCAGCAGCTTAGTCTTGGGACTAGCGGGAGAGGGGTACGAGCAGTACGTC. Translating gives CASSLVLGLAGEGYEQYV.

The rearrangement links TRBV18 to TRBJ2-7, with a possible D match to TRBD1 (6 bases). The CDR3 has 15 residues. V shed 6 bases and J shed 4 bases, with 19 bases lying between them. Per the germline V gene, CDR1 is KGHSH and CDR2 is LQKENI. The CDR3 DNA reads as TGTGCCAGCTCTACAGGGTCTGCAGGGTTTTACGAGCAGTACTTC. Protein sequence: CASSTGSAGFYEQYF.

Concerning this clonotype: A read error may explain this, as a much larger clone is one base away. The rearrangement links TRBV7-2 to TRBJ2-2; unclear D gene. The CDR3 totals 11 residues. Trimming shortened V by 6 bases and J by 6 bases, and 5 bases separated the two germline ends. CDR1 is SGHTA and CDR2 is FQGNSA in the germline V gene. DNA for the CDR3: TGTGCCAGCAGTGAGGCCGGGGAGCTGTTTTTT. This codes for CASSEAGELFF.

The chain couples TRBV5-1 to TRBJ1-1; TRBD1 agrees at 7 bases. V lost 5 bases to trimming and J lost 3 bases; unmatched junction nucleotides: 13. The CDR3 runs to 16 residues. Germline lookup yields CDR1 SGHRS and CDR2 YFSETQ. The CDR3 DNA is TGCGCCAGCAGGCCAGGACAGGTCGTTTTTGACACTGAAGCTTTCTTT. It specifies CASRPGQVVFDTEAFF.

This clonotype was seen repeatedly, ten times or more. The J gene is TRBJ2-3, the V gene TRBV5-1; 14 bases match TRBD2. Germline trimming cut 4 bases from V and 3 bases from J; bases unmatched to any gene: 7. CDR1 is SGHRS and CDR2 is YFSETQ in the germline V gene. The CDR3 is made up of 17 amino acids. CDR3 region: CASSLGLAGAGTDTQYF. Here the CDR3 DNA reads TGCGCCAGCAGCCTGGGACTAGCGGGAGCGGGAACAGATACGCAGTATTTT.

The chain links TRBV20-1 to TRBJ1-2; TRBD1 aligns across 7 bases. The germline V gene has CDR1 DFQATT and CDR2 SNEGSKA (reference sequence). The CDR3 extends over 14 amino acids. J was trimmed by 3 bases and V by 5 bases; bases with no gene match: 9. CDR3 residues: CSAPETGLDYGYTF. CDR3 nucleotide sequence: TGCAGTGCTCCTGAGACAGGGTTGGACTATGGCTACACCTTC.

This rearrangement joins TRBV24-1 to TRBJ2-1, with no clear D. V was cut by 9 bases and J by 0 bases, with 14 bases left in between. CDR1 KGHDR and CDR2 SFDVKD come from the germline V gene. The CDR3 consists of 15 residues. Here the CDR3 DNA reads TGTGCCACCTCCCGTATGGCTAGCTCCTACAATGAGCAGTTCTTC. Translation: CATSRMASSYNEQFF.

There are a few counts of this clonotype. The chain joins TRBV11-2 to TRBJ2-2; TRBD2 is a possible D gene (6 bases). Germline values: CDR1 SGHAT, CDR2 FQNNGV. The CDR3 loop spans 18 amino acids. Trimming took 4 bases from V and 4 from J, leaving 22 bases between them. CDR3 residues: CASSSLSLGNGSTGELFF. DNA of the CDR3: TGTGCCAGCAGCTCCCTGTCCCTGGGGAACGGGAGCACCGGGGAGCTGTTTTTT. Full variable domain (rest looked up from reference TRBV11-2 and TRBJ2-2): EAGVAQSPRYKIIEKRQSVAFWCNPISGHATLYWYQQILGQGPKLLIQFQNNGVVDDSQLPKDRFSAERLKGVDSTLKIQPAKLEDSAVYLCASSSLSLGNGSTGELFFGEGSRLTVL.

This clonotype has more than one count but fewer than ten. This chain links TRBV10-2 with TRBJ2-1; 7 bases are shared with TRBD2. The length of the CDR3 is 15 residues. Per germline, CDR1 WSHSY and CDR2 SAAADI. The junction had 11 bases not matched to a gene; V was cut back by 6 bases and J by 6 bases. CDR3 DNA sequence: TGCGCCAGCAGAGATACGGGAGGAGGTGGCAATGAGCAGTTCTTC. It translates to CASRDTGGGGNEQFF.

In this sample, this clonotype turned up a few times. The chain joins TRBV6-5 to TRBJ1-1; a weak D match, TRBD1 (6 bases). The CDR3 runs to 14 residues. Trimming removed 5 bases at V and 1 base at J, with 11 bases between. Germline loops: CDR1 MNHEY, CDR2 SVGAGI. CDR3 loop: CASSNRVGNTEAFF. Here the CDR3 DNA reads TGTGCCAGCAGTAACAGGGTCGGGAACACTGAAGCTTTCTTT.

This clonotype was picked up many times. The CDR3 DNA reads TGTGCCAGCAGCTTTGGAGTAGACGAGCAGTTCTTC. Translation gives CASSFGVDEQFF. V gene TRBV7-9 combines with J gene TRBJ2-1; no definite D call. Trimming cost V 3 bases and J 10 bases, with 10 bases left between them. Looked up from germline, CDR1 is SEHNR and CDR2 is FQNEAQ (reference sequence). There are 12 residues in the CDR3.

The chain uses TRBV10-3 and TRBJ1-1; TRBD1 is a possible D gene (5 bases). This CDR3 contains 15 residues. CDR1 is ENHRY and CDR2 is SYGVKD in the germline V gene. The germline V and J ends were trimmed by 3 bases and 1 base, with 12 bases remaining between them. In nucleotides, the CDR3 is TGTGCCATCAGTGAAAGTCAGGGAAGGAACACTGAAGCTTTCTTT. Translated: CAISESQGRNTEAFF.

The chain has TRBV5-1 and TRBJ2-3; 7 positions agree with TRBD1. CDR3 length: 15 residues. Germline loops: CDR1 SGHRS, CDR2 YFSETQ. Trimming removed 4 bases from V and 2 bases from J; junction bases left unmatched: 7. The CDR3 reads CASSPGQGVTDTQYF. The CDR3 DNA reads TGCGCCAGCAGCCCTGGCCAGGGGGTCACAGATACGCAGTATTTT. Full variable domain (rest looked up from reference TRBV5-1 and TRBJ2-3): KAGVTQTPRYLIKTRGQQVTLSCSPISGHRSVSWYQQTPGQGLQFLFEYFSETQRNKGNFPGRFSGRQFSNSRSEMNVSTLELGDSALYLCASSPGQGVTDTQYFGPGTRLTVL.

Many counts were recorded for this clonotype. The V gene is TRBV7-8, the J gene TRBJ1-2; possibly TRBD1 for D (5 bases). CDR3 length equals 15 residues. Germline V gene sequence: CDR1 SGHVS, CDR2 FQNEAQ. V was clipped by 1 base and J by 10 bases, with 19 bases between them. DNA for the CDR3: TGTGCCAGCAGCTTAGATCAGAATACCGGGACCATCTACACCTTC. Residues: CASSLDQNTGTIYTF.

This clonotype was found many times. An end of the junction does not agree with germline; a read error may underlie this. The gene calls are TRBV3-1 and TRBJ2-3; 14 bases align to TRBD2. The CDR3 covers 15 residues. The V gene's germline CDR1 is LGHDT and CDR2 YNNKEL (reference sequence). The CDR3, as DNA: TGCGCCAGCAGCCAGGGACTAGCGGGAGCAGATACGCAGTATTTT. Translation: CASSQGLAGADTQYF.

This clonotype came up many times. The V and J genes are TRBV5-1 and TRBJ2-3; 10 nucleotides align to TRBD2. Germline CDR1 is SGHRS and CDR2 is YFSETQ. J gave up 3 bases and V 0 bases, and 1 base lay outside the gene matches. This CDR3 comprises 15 residues. CDR3 loop: CASSLASGRTDTQYF. CDR3 nucleotide sequence: TGCGCCAGCAGCTTGGCTAGCGGGAGAACAGATACGCAGTATTTT.